These T cell receptor beta chains were read from a single sample in a study of T cell repertoires in cytomegalovirus infection. One entry per CDR3 protein, called by TCRdb with MiXCR from the reads. The data show over 250,000 distinct CDR3 sequences, over 20% seen once. Sequencing was carried out using PBMCs. The receptors were gathered from a human donor in good health (CMV status not recorded). Some clones in this sample may be carry-over from other donors' samples. CDR3s include the opening cysteine and the closing phenylalanine or tryptophan. D genes are given only for firm matches. Clone size is shown for a subset of rows, as once, few, many or a class of expanded clone.

D,size,V,J,CDR3
NA,NA,TRBV20-1,TRBJ2-1,CSALPPWGNEQFF
TRBD2,few,TRBV7-9,TRBJ2-3,CASSVTSGVSDTQYF
NA,few,TRBV29-1,TRBJ1-4,CSVELVGLGEKLFF
TRBD1,few,TRBV20-1,TRBJ1-5,CSARDPGQGARQPQHF
NA,NA,TRBV28,TRBJ1-4,CASTHQRDGWRVF
NA,few,TRBV28,TRBJ2-2,CASSFQLNTGELFF
NA,many,TRBV7-2,TRBJ2-7,CASSFPTKITGAYEQYF
NA,few,TRBV5-1,TRBJ2-7,CATSGMVGGEQYF
NA,NA,TRBV12-3/TRBV12-4,TRBJ1-2,CASSPRQYYGYTF
NA,few,TRBV7-2,TRBJ2-2,CASSQVGGTGELFF
NA,NA,TRBV5-1,TRBJ1-3,CASSSMDNSGNTIYF
NA,NA,TRBV6-1,TRBJ1-1,CASRQEIYTEAFF
NA,NA,TRBV10-3,TRBJ2-1,CAISWDGFEGPSEQFF
NA,NA,TRBV2,TRBJ2-4,CASSDRENAKNIQYF
NA,NA,TRBV20-1,TRBJ2-5,CSARPGNQETQYF
TRBD1,few,TRBV7-2,TRBJ1-5,CASSPQGQVNQPQHF
TRBD1,few,TRBV7-9,TRBJ1-2,CASSNRQGPSYGYTF
NA,few,TRBV10-3,TRBJ2-7,CATRDSSYEQYF
NA,NA,TRBV19,TRBJ1-2,CASSINLGGTLSGYTF
TRBD1,NA,TRBV10-3,TRBJ1-5,CAIRQGDSNQPQHF
TRBD2,NA,TRBV29-1,TRBJ2-3,CSVAPGLARTDTQYF
TRBD1,NA,TRBV28,TRBJ1-2,CASRLAGGREGYTF
NA,many,TRBV7-2,TRBJ2-7,CASSPTLLEQYF
NA,many,TRBV12-3/TRBV12-4,TRBJ2-2,CASSFRYTGELFF
NA,NA,TRBV28,TRBJ2-7,CASSRQLPYEQYF
TRBD2,few,TRBV20-1,TRBJ2-5,CSAILGGGYQETQYF
NA,NA,TRBV2,TRBJ2-7,CASETGGYEQYF
TRBD1,NA,TRBV28,TRBJ1-5,CASSRFGQGEHQPQHF
TRBD2,few,TRBV7-2,TRBJ2-3,CASSPLAGVRGRKEYF
NA,NA,TRBV28,TRBJ1-2,CASSLIGRVDIYGYTF
NA,few,TRBV28,TRBJ1-2,CASSASNYGYTF
TRBD2,NA,TRBV29-1,TRBJ2-5,CSVEEVSGRARETQYF
NA,NA,TRBV7-2,TRBJ2-5,CASSRDAGAQPQYF
TRBD2,few,TRBV5-1,TRBJ2-1,CASSLADSGTPGFF
NA,NA,TRBV20-1,TRBJ2-3,CSARSPTSTDTQYF
NA,few,TRBV6-2/TRBV6-3,TRBJ1-1,CASSYSIGTNTEAFF
TRBD1,NA,TRBV19,TRBJ2-2,CASRGSRRGPSGELFF
NA,NA,TRBV4-3,TRBJ1-5,CASRQDYSNQPQHF
NA,few,TRBV11-2,TRBJ2-3,CASSPAWRTDTQYF
TRBD1,few,TRBV7-2,TRBJ1-1,CASSSYRGSTEAFF
NA,NA,TRBV28,TRBJ2-7,CASSGPFNEQYF
NA,once,TRBV29-1,TRBJ1-2,CSVEVSRAYGYTF
TRBD1,many,TRBV28,TRBJ2-7,CASSQATGEPYEQYF
NA,NA,TRBV7-2,TRBJ2-5,CASAGVTETQYF
NA,NA,TRBV20-1,TRBJ1-6,CSARVPGQGIYNSPLHF